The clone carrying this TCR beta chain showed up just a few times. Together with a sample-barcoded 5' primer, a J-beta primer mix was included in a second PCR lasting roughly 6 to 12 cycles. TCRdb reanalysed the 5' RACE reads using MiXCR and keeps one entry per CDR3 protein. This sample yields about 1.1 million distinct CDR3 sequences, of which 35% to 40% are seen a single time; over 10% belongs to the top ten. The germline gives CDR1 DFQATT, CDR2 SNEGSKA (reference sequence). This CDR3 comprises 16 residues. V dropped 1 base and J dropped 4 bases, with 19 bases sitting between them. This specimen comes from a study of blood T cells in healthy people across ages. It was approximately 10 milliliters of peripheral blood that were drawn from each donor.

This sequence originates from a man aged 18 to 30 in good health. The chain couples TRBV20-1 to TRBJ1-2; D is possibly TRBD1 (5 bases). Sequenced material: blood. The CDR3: CSARAPGQYVSYGYTF. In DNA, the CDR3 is TGCAGTGCTAGAGCCCCAGGGCAGTATGTGAGCTATGGCTACACCTTC.